Following are 29 T cell receptor beta chains from one sample sequenced in a study of human T cells and chemical hapten exposure (dated by TCRdb to about 2021). The time point label here, explained by the study, means: healthy volunteer bleed at 2 weeks. Total RNA was extracted from unfractionated whole blood that had been collected in Tempus Blood RNA tubes. The library relied on RACE. TCRdb names NextSeq 500 as the instrument used. The raw public reads went through TCRdb reprocessing: fastp at Q25, MiXCR clone calling, in-frame beta chains kept. A single entry per CDR3 protein holds the most common genes and DNA from its merged rows. This sample holds roughly 120,000 distinct CDR3 sequences; approximately 8.3% were observed only once. Approximately 1.6% of the sample is in the top ten clones. The sequencing sample was made of whole blood. The receptors here all came from a male donor in good health. Some clones in this sample may be carry-over from other donors' samples.

This clonotype was counted between two and nine times. This chain connects TRBV27 to TRBJ1-6, with D hard to call. Germline CDR1 and CDR2: MNHEY and SMNVEV (reference sequence). V lost 2 bases and J 0 bases, leaving 11 bases between the germline ends. The length of the CDR3 is 17 residues. The CDR3 loop is CASSLGIWSSYNSPLHF. CDR3 DNA sequence: TGTGCCAGCAGTTTAGGTATCTGGAGCTCCTATAATTCACCCCTCCACTTT.

This chain connects TRBV4-1 to TRBJ2-3; D possibly matches TRBD1 or TRBD2 (5 bases each). This CDR3 has 17 amino acids. V was trimmed by 1 base and J by 3 bases, leaving 17 bases between them. The germline V gene has CDR1 MGHRA and CDR2 YSYEKL. CDR3 bases: TGCGCCAGCAGCCAAGTGGGACCGGGACGCCTTACAGATACGCAGTATTTT. It is translated as CASSQVGPGRLTDTQYF.

The table lists this clonotype with many counts. The rearrangement links TRBV29-1 to TRBJ2-7, with 11 bases identical to TRBD2. The germline V gene encodes CDR1 SQVTM and CDR2 ANQGSEA. J was trimmed by 2 bases and V by 1 base; bases with no gene match: 7. There are 16 residues in the CDR3. This CDR3 reads CSVEGTSGSATYEQYF. As DNA, the CDR3 is TGCAGCGTTGAAGGTACTAGCGGGAGTGCTACCTACGAGCAGTACTTC.

The CDR3 is CAWETLATQYF. In nucleotides, the CDR3 is TGTGCCTGGGAAACGCTAGCGACGCAGTATTTT. The V and J genes are TRBV30 and TRBJ2-3; D is possibly TRBD2 (6 bases). In germline, CDR1 is GTSNPN, CDR2 SVGIG (reference sequence). This CDR3 comprises 11 residues. Trimming took off 5 bases at V and 9 bases at J, with 12 bases between the two ends.

At least ten counts were recorded for this clonotype. This chain connects TRBV9 to TRBJ1-2, with a weak D call TRBD1 (5 bases). Germline lookup yields CDR1 SGDLS and CDR2 YYNGEE. The CDR3 length is 14 residues. Trimming stripped 0 bases from V and 2 bases from J, with 8 bases between. CDR3 coding DNA: TGTGCCAGCAGCGTAGGAAAGGGGAACTATGGCTACACCTTC. Residues: CASSVGKGNYGYTF.

This clonotype was counted only a few times. This chain links TRBV5-1 with TRBJ1-1; no definite D call. Germline CDR1 is SGHRS and CDR2 is YFSETQ. Trimming stripped 0 bases from V and 1 base from J, with 13 bases between. The CDR3 is 16 amino acids. This chain's CDR3 is CASSLALLTANTEAFF. In DNA, the CDR3 is TGCGCCAGCAGCTTGGCCCTTCTAACGGCGAACACTGAAGCTTTCTTT.

The chain employs TRBV10-3 and TRBJ1-1; TRBD1 aligns across 9 bases. The V and J ends lost 3 bases and 0 bases, in that order; junction bases with no gene match: 8. The germline CDR1 and CDR2 sequences are ENHRY and SYGVKD. The CDR3 length is 17 residues. The CDR3 DNA reads TGTGCCATCAGTGAAAGGACAGGGGCGGCCGTGAACACTGAAGCTTTCTTT. This encodes CAISERTGAAVNTEAFF.

This sequence joins TRBV2 and TRBJ2-7; D might be TRBD1 (5 bases). Trimming pared 4 bases from V and 3 bases from J, leaving 13 bases between. The CDR3 is made up of 14 amino acids. CDR1 and CDR2 from the germline V gene are SNHLY and FYNNEI. This CDR3 reads CASSGSLGDYEQYF. The CDR3 nucleotides are TGTGCCAGCAGTGGGAGTTTAGGGGACTACGAGCAGTACTTC.

This clonotype was recorded a few times. The chain uses TRBV10-3 and TRBJ2-7; TRBD2 matches 11 bases. The V and J ends lost 0 bases and 4 bases, in that order; junction bases with no gene match: 5. The CDR3 sequence is 16 residues long. Germline CDR1 reads ENHRY; CDR2 reads SYGVKD. CDR3 in DNA: TGTGCCATCAGTGAGTCGACGGCTAGCGGGAGGTACGAGCAGTACTTC. As protein: CAISESTASGRYEQYF.

This clonotype was observed many times. The gene calls are TRBV6-6 and TRBJ1-1; D unresolved. Deletions cut 2 bases from V and 1 base from J, with 11 bases between. The CDR3 spans 15 residues. Looked up from germline, CDR1 is MNHNY and CDR2 is SVGAGI (reference sequence). In DNA, the CDR3 is TGTGCCAGCAGTTACGGGTTGGCGGGGAACACTGAAGCTTTCTTT. Protein product: CASSYGLAGNTEAFF.

The V and J genes are TRBV12-3 or TRBV12-4 and TRBJ1-2; perhaps TRBD1 as D (6 bases). Trimming cost V 7 bases and J 8 bases, with 14 bases left between them. The CDR3 consists of 12 residues. Here the CDR3 DNA reads TGTGCCAGCACCTGGGGGAGGGGGGGCTACACCTTC. Residues: CASTWGRGGYTF.

This clonotype appeared a few times. The J gene is TRBJ2-4, the V gene TRBV11-2, with D hard to call. With 1 base removed from V and 8 bases from J, the gap between germline ends came to 3 bases. The germline CDR1 and CDR2 sequences are SGHAT and FQNNGV. The CDR3 runs to 11 residues. The CDR3 DNA sequence: TGTGCCAGCAGCTTAGTAGACATTCAGTACTTC. It is translated as CASSLVDIQYF.

This chain links TRBV19 with TRBJ1-5, with D perhaps matching TRBD1 (5 bases). Between the trimmed V and J ends, which lost 6 bases and 4 bases, there was a span of 13 bases. This CDR3 has 14 amino acids. Germline CDR1 reads LNHDA; CDR2 reads SQIVND (reference sequence). CDR3 residues: CASRRSDSNQPQHF. CDR3 bases: TGTGCCAGTAGAAGGTCCGACAGTAATCAGCCCCAGCATTTT.

This chain links TRBV6-2 or TRBV6-3 with TRBJ1-2; no firm D call. This CDR3 is built from 14 residues. CDR1 and CDR2 (germline): MNHEY, SVGEGT. The germline V and J ends were trimmed by 2 bases and 2 bases, with 9 bases remaining between them. This CDR3 reads CASSYGQSNYGYTF. For the CDR3, the DNA is TGTGCCAGCAGTTACGGGCAGTCGAACTATGGCTACACCTTC.

Note on this clonotype: One end of the junction does not line up with germline, which may come from a read error. The rearrangement joins TRBV7-9 to TRBJ2-3, with D tentatively TRBD1 (6 bases). The length of the CDR3 is 19 residues. The germline CDR1 and CDR2 sequences are SEHNR and FQNEAQ (reference sequence). This CDR3 is CASSSLRHFGEQRTETQYF. CDR3 bases: TGTGCCAGCAGCTCCCTTAGACACTTTGGTGAGCAGAGGACAGAAACGCAGTATTTT. Drawing the rest from reference TRBV7-9 and TRBJ2-3, the complete variable domain is DTGVSQNPRHKITKRGQNVTFRCDPISEHNRLYWYRQTLGQGPEFLTYFQNEAQLEKSRLLSDRFSAERPKGSFSTLEIQRTEQGDSAMYLCASSSLRHFGEQRTETQYFGPGTRLTVL.

In its sample, this clonotype was seen many times. The chain joins TRBV29-1 to TRBJ2-2, with D perhaps being TRBD1 or TRBD2 (6 bases each). The ends were cut back, 7 bases at V and 4 bases at J, with 16 bases in the middle. The CDR3 sequence is 14 residues long. The V gene's germline CDR1 is SQVTM and CDR2 ANQGSEA. In DNA, the CDR3 is TGCAGCGCCCAGAGGGGGGCGAGCACCGGGGAGCTGTTTTTT. This codes for CSAQRGASTGELFF.

There are a few counts of this clonotype. V is TRBV7-2 and J is TRBJ2-2; 7 nucleotides agree with TRBD2. The CDR3 runs to 18 residues. Germline trimming cut 2 bases from V and 0 bases from J; bases unmatched to any gene: 9. CDR1 SGHTA and CDR2 FQGNSA come from the germline V gene. The CDR3 coding sequence is TGTGCCAGCAGCTTAAGGGATCCCCTAGCGGCGAACACCGGGGAGCTGTTTTTT. Its translation: CASSLRDPLAANTGELFF.

V usage is TRBV3-1 and J usage is TRBJ2-7, with D perhaps matching TRBD2 (6 bases). This CDR3 is 14 amino acids long. Trimming pared 9 bases from V and 0 bases from J, leaving 15 bases between. CDR1 LGHDT and CDR2 YNNKEL come from the germline V gene (reference sequence). The CDR3 nucleotides are TGTGCCAGTAGCTCTGGGGGGAGCTCCTACGAGCAGTACTTC. It specifies CASSSGGSSYEQYF.

At least ten counts were recorded for this clonotype. The chain links TRBV19 to TRBJ2-1, with TRBD2 as a possible D gene (5 bases). The CDR3 contains 16 residues. The ends were cut back, 5 bases at V and 5 bases at J, with 19 bases in the middle. Germline V gene data show CDR1 as LNHDA and CDR2 as SQIVND (reference sequence). CDR3 protein: CASSGGPLLRDNEQFF. The CDR3 region has the DNA TGTGCCAGTAGTGGCGGGCCTCTTCTTAGGGACAATGAGCAGTTCTTC.

In its sample, this clonotype was seen many times. J is TRBJ2-1 and V is TRBV29-1; 11 bases are shared with TRBD2. CDR3 length: 20 residues. V shed 2 bases, J shed 0 bases, and the junction held 15 bases outside the gene matches. Germline CDR1 is SQVTM and CDR2 is ANQGSEA. The CDR3 loop reads CSVEMLSLAGGQSSYNEQFF. CDR3 nucleotide sequence: TGCAGCGTTGAAATGTTATCCCTAGCGGGAGGACAAAGCTCCTACAATGAGCAGTTCTTC.

This clonotype was seen more than once but under ten times. The V call is TRBV6-2 or TRBV6-3, the J call TRBJ1-2, with D possibly matching TRBD1 (5 bases). V lost 5 bases to trimming and J lost 10 bases, with 11 bases between them. In germline, CDR1 is MNHEY, CDR2 SVGEGT. This CDR3 contains 11 residues. This chain's CDR3 is CASSRTRHYTF. Here the CDR3 DNA reads TGTGCCAGCAGTCGGACACGACACTACACCTTC.

The chain joins TRBV7-2 to TRBJ2-1, with TRBD2 matching over 12 bases. Germline V gives CDR1 SGHTA, CDR2 FQGNSA. Unmatched junction bases numbered 12, after V lost 5 bases and J lost 7 bases. This CDR3 contains 17 residues. CDR3 residues: CASSASASGGAKNEQFF. For the CDR3, the DNA is TGTGCCAGCAGCGCTTCGGCTAGCGGGGGGGCCAAAAATGAGCAGTTCTTC.

V is TRBV7-2 and J is TRBJ2-3; a weak D match, TRBD1 (6 bases). CDR3 length: 14 residues. Deletions cut 7 bases from V and 0 bases from J, with 11 bases between. The germline gives CDR1 SGHTA, CDR2 FQGNSA. The CDR3 loop reads CASTTRGSTDTQYF. Here the CDR3 DNA reads TGTGCCAGCACCACTAGGGGGAGCACAGATACGCAGTATTTT.

This clonotype was found many times. The chain links TRBV7-2 to TRBJ2-1; D may be TRBD2 (6 bases). The CDR3 runs 14 residues. Trimming stripped 1 base from V and 7 bases from J, with 11 bases between. The germline V gene has CDR1 SGHTA and CDR2 FQGNSA. CDR3 bases: TGTGCCAGCAGCTTAGGGCGGGGTCAAAATGAGCAGTTCTTC. It translates to CASSLGRGQNEQFF.

V gene TRBV19 combines with J gene TRBJ1-5; weak D call: TRBD1 (6 bases). The CDR3 consists of 16 residues. Trimming removed 4 bases at V and 0 bases at J, with 13 bases between. CDR1 and CDR2 from the germline V gene are LNHDA and SQIVND (reference sequence). In DNA form, the CDR3 reads TGTGCCAGTAGTACAACAGGGCGAGGTAGCAATCAGCCCCAGCATTTT. Its protein is CASSTTGRGSNQPQHF.

This clonotype has ten or more counts. The V call is TRBV18, the J call TRBJ2-7, with D uncertain. Trimming stripped 11 bases from V and 3 bases from J, with 14 bases between. CDR3 length: 12 amino acids. Germline loops: CDR1 KGHSH, CDR2 LQKENI. The CDR3 sequence is CAGPMGSYEQYF. CDR3 DNA: TGTGCCGGCCCGATGGGAAGCTACGAGCAGTACTTC.

CDR3 loop: CASSLVHAGVGLETQYF. CDR3 DNA: TGTGCCAGCAGCTTAGTCCACGCGGGAGTGGGACTAGAGACCCAGTACTTC. This chain joins TRBV7-9 and TRBJ2-5, with 7 bases identical to TRBD2. CDR3 length: 17 amino acids. Per the germline V gene, CDR1 is SEHNR and CDR2 is FQNEAQ (reference sequence). V shed 1 base, J shed 4 bases, and the junction held 12 bases outside the gene matches.

This rearrangement joins TRBV4-1 to TRBJ2-3, with a weak D call TRBD2 (6 bases). V was trimmed by 0 bases and J by 1 base, leaving 14 bases between them. The CDR3 has 17 amino acids. Germline loops: CDR1 MGHRA, CDR2 YSYEKL. The CDR3 loop reads CASSQERIGGGTDTQYF. The CDR3 DNA reads TGCGCCAGCAGCCAAGAACGTATCGGCGGGGGCACAGATACGCAGTATTTT.

The sample holds a few counts of this clonotype. This chain connects TRBV6-5 to TRBJ2-2; no reliable D call. V lost 6 bases, J lost 1 base, and 6 bases lay in between. Per germline, CDR1 MNHEY and CDR2 SVGAGI. The CDR3 consists of 13 residues. The CDR3 sequence is CASSTRNTGELFF. The CDR3, as DNA: TGTGCCAGCAGCACCCGGAACACCGGGGAGCTGTTTTTT.